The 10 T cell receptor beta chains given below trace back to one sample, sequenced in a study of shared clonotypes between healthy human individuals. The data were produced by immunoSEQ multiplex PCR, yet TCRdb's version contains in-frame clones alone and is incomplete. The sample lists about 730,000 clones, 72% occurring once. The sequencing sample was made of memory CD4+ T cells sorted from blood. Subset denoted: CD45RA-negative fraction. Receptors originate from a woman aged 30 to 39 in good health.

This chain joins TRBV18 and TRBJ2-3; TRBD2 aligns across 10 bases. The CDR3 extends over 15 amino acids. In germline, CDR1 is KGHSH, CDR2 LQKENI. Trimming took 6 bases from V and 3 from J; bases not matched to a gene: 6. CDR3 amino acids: CASSGLAVYTDTQYF. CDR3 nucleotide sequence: TGTGCCAGCTCTGGACTAGCGGTTTATACAGATACGCAGTATTTT.

The DNA of the CDR3 is TGCAGTGCAGACAGGGACCACGAGCAGTACTTC. Amino acid sequence: CSADRDHEQYF. The chain combines TRBV20-1 with TRBJ2-7; 7 nucleotides line up with TRBD1. The V segment lost 6 bases and the J segment 5 bases; nucleotides outside the gene matches: 4. This CDR3 is 11 amino acids long. Germline V gene lookup returns CDR1 DFQATT and CDR2 SNEGSKA (reference sequence).

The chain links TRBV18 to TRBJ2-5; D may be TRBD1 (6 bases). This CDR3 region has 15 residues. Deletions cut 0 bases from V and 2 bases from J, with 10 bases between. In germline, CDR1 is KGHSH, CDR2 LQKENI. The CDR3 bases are TGTGCCAGCTCACCACCACAGGGAAATCAAGAGACCCAGTACTTC. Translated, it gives CASSPPQGNQETQYF.

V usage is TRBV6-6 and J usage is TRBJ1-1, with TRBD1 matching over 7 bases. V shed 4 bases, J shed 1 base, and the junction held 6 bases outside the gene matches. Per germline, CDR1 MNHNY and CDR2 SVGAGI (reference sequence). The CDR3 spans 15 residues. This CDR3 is CASSSLQGWNTEAFF. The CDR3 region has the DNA TGTGCCAGCAGTTCATTACAGGGGTGGAACACTGAAGCTTTCTTT.

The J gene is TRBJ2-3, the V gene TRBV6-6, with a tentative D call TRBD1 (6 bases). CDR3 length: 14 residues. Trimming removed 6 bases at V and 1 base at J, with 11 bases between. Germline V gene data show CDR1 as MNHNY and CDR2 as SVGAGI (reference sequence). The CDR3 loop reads CASRSDSRTDTQYF. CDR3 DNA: TGTGCCAGCAGATCGGACAGTCGCACAGATACGCAGTATTTT.

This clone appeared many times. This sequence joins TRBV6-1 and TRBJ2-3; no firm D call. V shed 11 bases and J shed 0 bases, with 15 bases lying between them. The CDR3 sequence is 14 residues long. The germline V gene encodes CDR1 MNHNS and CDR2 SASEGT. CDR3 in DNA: TGTGCCTCTTGGACCGGGCTGAGCACAGATACGCAGTATTTT. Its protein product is CASWTGLSTDTQYF.

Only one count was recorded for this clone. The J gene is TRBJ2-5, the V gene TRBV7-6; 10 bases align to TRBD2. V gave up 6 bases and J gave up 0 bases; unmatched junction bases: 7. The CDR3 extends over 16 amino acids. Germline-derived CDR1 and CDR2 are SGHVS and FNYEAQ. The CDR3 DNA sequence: TGTGCCAGCAGACCTCTAGCGGGAGCTAACCAAGAGACCCAGTACTTC. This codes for CASRPLAGANQETQYF.

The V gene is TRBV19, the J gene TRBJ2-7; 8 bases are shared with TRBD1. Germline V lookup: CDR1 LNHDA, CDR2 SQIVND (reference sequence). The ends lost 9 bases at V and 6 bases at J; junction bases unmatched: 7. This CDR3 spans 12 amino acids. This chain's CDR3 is CASQDRAREQYF. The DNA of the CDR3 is TGTGCCAGCCAGGACAGGGCCCGCGAGCAGTACTTC.

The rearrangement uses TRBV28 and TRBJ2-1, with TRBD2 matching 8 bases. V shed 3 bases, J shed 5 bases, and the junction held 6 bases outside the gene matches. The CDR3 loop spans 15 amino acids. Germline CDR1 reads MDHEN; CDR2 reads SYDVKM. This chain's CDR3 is CASSFVAGTNNEQFF. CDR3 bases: TGTGCCAGCAGTTTCGTAGCGGGGACAAACAATGAGCAGTTCTTC.

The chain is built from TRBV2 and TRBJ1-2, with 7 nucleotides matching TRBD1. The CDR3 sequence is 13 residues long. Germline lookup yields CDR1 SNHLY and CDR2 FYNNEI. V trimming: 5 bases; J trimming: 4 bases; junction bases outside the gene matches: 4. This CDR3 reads CASSNRGPYGYTF. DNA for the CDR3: TGTGCCAGCAGTAACAGGGGACCCTATGGCTACACCTTC.